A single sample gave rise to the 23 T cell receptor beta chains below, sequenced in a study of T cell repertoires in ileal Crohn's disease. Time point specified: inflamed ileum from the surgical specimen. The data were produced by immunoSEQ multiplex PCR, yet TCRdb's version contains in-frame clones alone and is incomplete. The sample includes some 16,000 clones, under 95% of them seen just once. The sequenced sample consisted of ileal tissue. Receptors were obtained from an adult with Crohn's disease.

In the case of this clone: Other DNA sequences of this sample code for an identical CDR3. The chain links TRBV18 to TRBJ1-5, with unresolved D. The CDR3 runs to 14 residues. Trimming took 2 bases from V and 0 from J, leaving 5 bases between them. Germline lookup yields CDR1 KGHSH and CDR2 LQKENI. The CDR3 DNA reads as TGTGCCAGCTCACCAACGGATAGCAATCAGCCCCAGCATTTT. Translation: CASSPTDSNQPQHF. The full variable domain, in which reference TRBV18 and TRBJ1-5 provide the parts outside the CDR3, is NAGVMQNPRHLVRRRGQEARLRCSPMKGHSHVYWYRQLPEEGLKFMVYLQKENIIDESGMPKERFSAEFPKEGPSILRIQQVVRGDSAAYFCASSPTDSNQPQHFGDGTRLSIL.

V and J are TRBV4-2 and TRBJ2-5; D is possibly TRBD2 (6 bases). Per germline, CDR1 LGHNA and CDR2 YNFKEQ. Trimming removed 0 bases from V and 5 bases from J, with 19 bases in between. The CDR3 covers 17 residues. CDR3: CASSQDLGGRFYETQYF. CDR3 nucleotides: TGTGCCAGCAGCCAAGATCTCGGAGGGCGCTTTTACGAGACCCAGTACTTC.

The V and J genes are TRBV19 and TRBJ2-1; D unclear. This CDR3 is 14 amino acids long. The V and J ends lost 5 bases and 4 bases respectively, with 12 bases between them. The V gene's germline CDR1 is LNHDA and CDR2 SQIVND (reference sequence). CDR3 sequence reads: CASSYGYTYNEQFF. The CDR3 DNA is TGTGCCAGTAGTTATGGATATACTTACAATGAGCAGTTCTTC.

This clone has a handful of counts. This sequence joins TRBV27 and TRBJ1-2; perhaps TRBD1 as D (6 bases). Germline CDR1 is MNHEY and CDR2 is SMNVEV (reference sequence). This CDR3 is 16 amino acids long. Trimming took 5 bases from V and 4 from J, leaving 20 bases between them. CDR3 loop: CASSPRGHPAPYGYTF. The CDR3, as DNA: TGTGCCAGCAGTCCACGGGGACACCCAGCGCCCTATGGCTACACCTTC.

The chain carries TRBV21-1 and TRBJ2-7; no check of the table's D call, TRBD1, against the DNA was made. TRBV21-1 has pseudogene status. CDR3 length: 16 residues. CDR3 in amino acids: CASSKGRDRRSYEQYF. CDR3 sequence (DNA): TGTGCCAGCAGCAAAGGTAGGGACAGGAGATCCTACGAGCAGTACTTC.

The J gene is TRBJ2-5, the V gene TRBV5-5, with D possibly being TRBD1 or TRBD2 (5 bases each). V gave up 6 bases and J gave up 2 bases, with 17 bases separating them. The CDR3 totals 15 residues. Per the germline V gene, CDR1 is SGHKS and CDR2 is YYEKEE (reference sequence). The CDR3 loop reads CASKNGTARQETQYF. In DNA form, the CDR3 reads TGTGCCAGCAAGAACGGGACCGCACGACAAGAGACCCAGTACTTC.

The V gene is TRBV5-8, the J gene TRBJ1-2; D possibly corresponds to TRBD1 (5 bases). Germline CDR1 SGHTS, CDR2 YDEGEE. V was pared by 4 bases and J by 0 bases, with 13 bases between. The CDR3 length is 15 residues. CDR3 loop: CASSPGTHANYGYTF. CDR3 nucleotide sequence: TGTGCCAGCAGCCCAGGGACCCACGCTAACTATGGCTACACCTTC.

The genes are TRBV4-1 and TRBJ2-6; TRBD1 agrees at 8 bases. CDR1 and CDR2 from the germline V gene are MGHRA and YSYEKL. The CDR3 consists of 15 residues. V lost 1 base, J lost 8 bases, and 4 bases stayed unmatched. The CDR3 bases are TGCGCCAGCAGCCAAGGGGGACAGGTACCCAACGTCCTGACTTTC. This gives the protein CASSQGGQVPNVLTF.

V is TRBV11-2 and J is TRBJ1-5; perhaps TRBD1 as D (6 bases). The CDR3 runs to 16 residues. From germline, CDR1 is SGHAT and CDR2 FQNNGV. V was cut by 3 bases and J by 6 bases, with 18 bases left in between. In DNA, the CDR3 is TGTGCCAGCAGCTTTCGATCGACAGGCCCAAGTCAGCCCCAGCATTTT. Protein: CASSFRSTGPSQPQHF.

This CDR3 reads CSAGGNTEAFF. In nucleotides, the CDR3 is TGCAGTGCTGGGGGGAACACTGAAGCTTTCTTT. The chain combines TRBV20-1 with TRBJ1-1, with TRBD1 as a possible D gene (5 bases). CDR1 is DFQATT, CDR2 SNEGSKA, per germline (reference sequence). The CDR3 has 11 amino acids. The germline V and J ends were trimmed by 5 bases and 1 base, with 5 bases remaining between them.

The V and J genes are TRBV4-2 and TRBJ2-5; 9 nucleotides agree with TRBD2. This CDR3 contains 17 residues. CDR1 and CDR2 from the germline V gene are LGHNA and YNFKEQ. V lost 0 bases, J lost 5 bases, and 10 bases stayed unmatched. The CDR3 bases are TGTGCCAGCAGCCAAGAAGGATCGGGCGGGGGGGCCGAGACCCAGTACTTC. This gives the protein CASSQEGSGGGAETQYF.

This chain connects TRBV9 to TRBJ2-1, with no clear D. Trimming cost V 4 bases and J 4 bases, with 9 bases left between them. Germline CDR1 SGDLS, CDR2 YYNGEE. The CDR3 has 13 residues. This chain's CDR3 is CASSQSGYNEQFF. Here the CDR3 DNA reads TGTGCCAGCAGCCAGTCCGGATACAATGAGCAGTTCTTC.

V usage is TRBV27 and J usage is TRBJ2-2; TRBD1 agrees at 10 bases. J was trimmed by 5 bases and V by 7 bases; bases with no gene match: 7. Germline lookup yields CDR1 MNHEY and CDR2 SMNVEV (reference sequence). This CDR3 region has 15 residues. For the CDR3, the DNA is TGTGCCAGCAACTTCTGGACAGGGGGTACCGGGGAGCTGTTTTTT. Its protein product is CASNFWTGGTGELFF.

The CDR3 DNA sequence: TGTGCCAGCAGCTCCGATTCATATGGTGAGAATGAAGCTTTCTTT. Translating it yields CASSSDSYGENEAFF. V gene TRBV5-4 combines with J gene TRBJ1-1; no clear D. The germline V and J ends were trimmed by 3 bases and 7 bases, with 19 bases remaining between them. Germline V gene sequence: CDR1 SGHNT, CDR2 YYREEE (reference sequence). The CDR3 has 15 residues.

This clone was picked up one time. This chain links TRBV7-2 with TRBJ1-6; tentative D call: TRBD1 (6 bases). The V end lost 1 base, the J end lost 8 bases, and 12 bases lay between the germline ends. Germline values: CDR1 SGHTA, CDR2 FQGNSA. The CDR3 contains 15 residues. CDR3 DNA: TGTGCCAGCAGCTTAGGAGGGGGGCGGGATTCACCCCTCCACTTT. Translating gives CASSLGGGRDSPLHF.

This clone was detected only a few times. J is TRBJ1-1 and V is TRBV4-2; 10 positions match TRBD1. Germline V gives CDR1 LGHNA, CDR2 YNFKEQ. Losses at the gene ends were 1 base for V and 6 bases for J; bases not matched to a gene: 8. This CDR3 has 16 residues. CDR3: CASSQVDRGEGAEAFF. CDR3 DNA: TGTGCCAGCAGCCAAGTGGACAGGGGGGAAGGGGCTGAAGCTTTCTTT.

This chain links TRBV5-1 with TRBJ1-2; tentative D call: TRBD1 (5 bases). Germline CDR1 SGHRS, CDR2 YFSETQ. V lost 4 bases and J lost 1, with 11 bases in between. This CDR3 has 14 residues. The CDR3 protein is CASSRDGDNYGYTF. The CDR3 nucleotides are TGCGCCAGCAGCCGGGACGGAGATAACTATGGCTACACCTTC. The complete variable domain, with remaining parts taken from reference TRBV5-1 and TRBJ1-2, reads KAGVTQTPRYLIKTRGQQVTLSCSPISGHRSVSWYQQTPGQGLQFLFEYFSETQRNKGNFPGRFSGRQFSNSRSEMNVSTLELGDSALYLCASSRDGDNYGYTFGSGTRLTVV.

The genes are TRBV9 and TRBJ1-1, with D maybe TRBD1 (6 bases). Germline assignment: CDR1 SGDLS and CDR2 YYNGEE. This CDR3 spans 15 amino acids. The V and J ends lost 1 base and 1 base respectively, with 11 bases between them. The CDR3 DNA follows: TGTGCCAGCAGCGTACAGGGGCAGGCGAACACTGAAGCTTTCTTT. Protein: CASSVQGQANTEAFF.

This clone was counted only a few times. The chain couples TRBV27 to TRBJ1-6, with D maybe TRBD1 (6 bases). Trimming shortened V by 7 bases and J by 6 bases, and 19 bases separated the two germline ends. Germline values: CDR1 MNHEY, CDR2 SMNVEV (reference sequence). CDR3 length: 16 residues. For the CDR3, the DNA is TGTGCCAGCAATTCCCTCGGGGGCGTGGGTAATTCACCCCTCCACTTT. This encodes CASNSLGGVGNSPLHF.

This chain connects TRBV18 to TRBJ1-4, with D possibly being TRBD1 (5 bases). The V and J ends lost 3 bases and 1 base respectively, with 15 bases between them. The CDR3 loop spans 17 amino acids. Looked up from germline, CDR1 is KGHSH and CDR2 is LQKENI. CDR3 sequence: CASSPGSRVGTNEKLFF. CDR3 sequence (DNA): TGTGCCAGCTCACCGGGTTCCAGGGTTGGAACTAATGAAAAACTGTTTTTT. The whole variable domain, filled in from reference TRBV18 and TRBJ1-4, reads NAGVMQNPRHLVRRRGQEARLRCSPMKGHSHVYWYRQLPEEGLKFMVYLQKENIIDESGMPKERFSAEFPKEGPSILRIQQVVRGDSAAYFCASSPGSRVGTNEKLFFGSGTQLSVL.

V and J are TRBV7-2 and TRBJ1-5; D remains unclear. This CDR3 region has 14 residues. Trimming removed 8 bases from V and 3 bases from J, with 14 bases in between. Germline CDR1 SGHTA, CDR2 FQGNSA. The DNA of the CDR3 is TGTGCCAGCGGGCTCCAGGCCTTCAATCAGCCCCAGCATTTT. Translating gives CASGLQAFNQPQHF.

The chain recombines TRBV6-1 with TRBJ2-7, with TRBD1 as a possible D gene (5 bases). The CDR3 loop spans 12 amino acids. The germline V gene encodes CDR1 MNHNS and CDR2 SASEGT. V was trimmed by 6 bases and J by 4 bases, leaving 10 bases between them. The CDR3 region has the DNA TGTGCCAGCAGGGACATTGGGTACGAGCAGTACTTC. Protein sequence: CASRDIGYEQYF.

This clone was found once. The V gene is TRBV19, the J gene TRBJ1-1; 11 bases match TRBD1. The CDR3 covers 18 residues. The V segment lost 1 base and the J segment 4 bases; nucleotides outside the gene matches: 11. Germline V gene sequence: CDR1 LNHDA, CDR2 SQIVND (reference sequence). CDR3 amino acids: CASSIGTGGHPGATEAFF. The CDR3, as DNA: TGTGCCAGTAGTATAGGGACAGGGGGCCATCCGGGGGCCACTGAAGCTTTCTTT. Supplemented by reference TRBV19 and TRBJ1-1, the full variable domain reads DGGITQSPKYLFRKEGQNVTLSCEQNLNHDAMYWYRQDPGQGLRLIYYSQIVNDFQKGDIAEGYSVSREKKESFPLTVTSAQKNPTAFYLCASSIGTGGHPGATEAFFGQGTRLTVV.